The present entry profiles one TCR beta chain with its context. It has no known antigen specificity. Within one base of it there is no much larger clone, and no base qualities were kept. The germline V gene provides CDR1 LGHNA and CDR2 YNFKEQ. The CDR3, from cysteine to phenylalanine, totals 15 residues. Here the CDR3 DNA is all that survives: 45 bases in frame from base 1. V loses 0 bases of germline sequence and J loses 6 bases, and the interval between the two ends is 9 bases. The data are from a study of blood T cell repertoires in COVID-19 (TCRdb year 2020). About the full investigation: Collaborator samples came from the United States, Italy and Spain and covered acute and convalescent phases of COVID-19. The material from the prospective study consisted of cDNA or gDNA derived from T cells, B-cell-depleted T cells, or PBMCs. Subjects who had been exposed to COVID-19, were actively infected with it, or had recovered from it provided the deeply sampled blood TCRbeta repertoires that made up the dataset. The repertoires were made available in a free public database intended to serve as a resource for research on the immune response to SARS-CoV-2. The samples were drawn from the first 160 participants of the ongoing ImmuneRACE study and from over a thousand subjects provided by 6 global collaborators. A de-identified subject ID, COVID-19 status, age in years and sex were almost always included in the sample metadata. HLA class I and class II types, where available, came from metadata supplied by the sample provider rather than from assay-based typing. Broader findings and caveats from the paper: The amount of clinical and demographic metadata varied by source and participant and was provided uncurated.

The collaborating institutions used their own protocols to collect whole blood in K2EDTA tubes. Collaborator samples were shipped for TCRbeta analysis as frozen whole blood, isolated PBMCs, or DNA extracted from either sample type. The immunoSEQ Assay, a bias-controlled multiplex PCR, was used to amplify TCRbeta CDR3 regions from genomic DNA. The authors' analysis ran thus. Within the assay, amplification of reference gene primers was used to estimate how many nucleated cells each sample contained. To quantify the absolute abundance of each unique TCRbeta CDR3 rearrangement, sequence reads were collapsed and filtered. For each sample, productive Simpson clonality was calculated as the square root of Simpson's diversity index over productive rearrangements. TCRdb mirrors the immuneACCESS table, restricted to in-frame sequences. Some clones are absent from its copies; in checked studies, under half trace to an unresolved V gene, and the reason for the others is unknown. The V and J calls and clone size come from that table; D and trimming were worked out from the DNA. The sample data list under 400,000 clones, and around 89% of these were observed just once. The ten largest clones represent 6.5% of the sample.

The rearrangement combines TRBV4-2 with TRBJ1-6; the D gene is unclear. The material sequenced was peripheral blood. The source is a man younger than 30 with active or convalescent COVID-19. The CDR3: CASSQDPQSNSPLHF. The nucleotide sequence reads as follows: TGTGCCAGCAGCCAAGATCCACAGAGTAATTCACCCCTCCACTTT.